The 28 T cell receptor beta chains given below trace back to one sample, sequenced in a study of neurological immune-mediated disorders. The time point denotes: longitudinal time-point 2. TCRdb passed the 5' RACE reads through MiXCR, listing each CDR3 protein once. The table lists roughly 45,000 distinct CDR3 sequences, around 12% of them singletons. Sequenced input: PBMCs. These TCRs come from a male donor with HTLV-1-associated myelopathy (HAM/TSP).

In its sample, this clonotype was seen many times. This chain uses TRBV5-5 with TRBJ1-1; 8 bases agree with TRBD1. Germline loops: CDR1 SGHKS, CDR2 YYEKEE (reference sequence). Trimming removed 4 bases from V and 2 bases from J; junction bases left unmatched: 4. This CDR3 region has 14 residues. CDR3 residues: CASSPTGVNTEAFF. The CDR3 region has the DNA TGTGCCAGCAGCCCGACAGGGGTCAACACTGAAGCTTTCTTT.

There are many counts of this clonotype. This chain uses TRBV12-3 or TRBV12-4 with TRBJ2-7, with 7 bases that match TRBD2. CDR3 length equals 14 residues. Unmatched junction bases numbered 9, after V lost 6 bases and J lost 4 bases. The CDR3 spells CASRYRGRAYEQYF. CDR3 nucleotides: TGTGCCAGCAGGTATCGGGGGAGGGCGTACGAGCAGTACTTC.

This clonotype was counted at least ten times. This chain links TRBV7-2 with TRBJ1-2; D unresolved. The CDR3 is 13 amino acids. From germline, CDR1 is SGHTA and CDR2 FQGNSA. The V end lost 5 bases, the J end lost 6 bases, and 13 bases lay between the germline ends. Here the CDR3 DNA reads TGTGCCAGCAGCCTTAATTGGGCGGATGGCTACACCTTC. Its translation: CASSLNWADGYTF.

This clonotype was detected ten times or more. V usage is TRBV20-1 and J usage is TRBJ2-2; D is unresolved. Germline values: CDR1 DFQATT, CDR2 SNEGSKA (reference sequence). V was trimmed by 8 bases and J by 0 bases, leaving 16 bases between them. The CDR3 runs 15 residues. CDR3 protein: CSSSGVTPNTGELFF. Written as DNA, the CDR3 is TGCAGTTCCTCAGGAGTGACTCCGAACACCGGGGAGCTGTTTTTT.

This clonotype appeared many times. Relative to the germline gene, one junction end is altered; a read error may explain this. The chain carries TRBV7-7 and TRBJ2-5; 11 nucleotides line up with TRBD1. Per the germline V gene, CDR1 is SSHAT and CDR2 is FNYEAQ (reference sequence). This CDR3 has 15 amino acids. CDR3 in amino acids: CASSLGPGQGVTQYF. DNA for the CDR3: TGTGCTAGCAGCTTAGGACCGGGACAGGGGGTGACCCAGTACTTC.

This clonotype has a count of ten or more. CDR3: CASSSTPTGVEKLFF. Written as DNA, the CDR3 is TGCGCCAGCAGCTCGACCCCCACCGGAGTTGAAAAACTGTTTTTT. The gene calls are TRBV5-1 and TRBJ1-4, with D unclear. The V and J ends lost 3 bases and 7 bases respectively, with 16 bases between them. The CDR3 contains 15 residues. The germline V gene encodes CDR1 SGHRS and CDR2 YFSETQ.

Many counts were recorded for this clonotype. The chain couples TRBV7-2 to TRBJ2-7, with D perhaps TRBD1 (5 bases). Between the trimmed V and J ends, which lost 5 bases and 5 bases, there was a span of 19 bases. Per the germline V gene, CDR1 is SGHTA and CDR2 is FQGNSA. This CDR3 is built from 15 residues. The CDR3 DNA is TGTGCCAGCAGCCCCAGGGTGGGCCTGGCCAACGAGCAGTACTTC. Translation gives CASSPRVGLANEQYF.

Ten or more counts support this clonotype. The CDR3 is CAIRGADTQYF. DNA for the CDR3: TGTGCCATCAGAGGGGCAGATACGCAGTATTTT. J is TRBJ2-3 and V is TRBV10-3; weak D call: TRBD1 (5 bases). Germline-derived CDR1 and CDR2 are ENHRY and SYGVKD. The CDR3 loop spans 11 amino acids. V was clipped by 6 bases and J by 4 bases, with 5 bases between them.

In its sample, this clonotype was seen once. The chain carries TRBV6-6 and TRBJ1-6; 8 bases fit TRBD1. The ends lost 5 bases at V and 1 base at J; junction bases unmatched: 4. From germline, CDR1 is MNHNY and CDR2 SVGAGI (reference sequence). The CDR3 has 16 residues. The CDR3 reads CASSRDRGSYNSPLHF. CDR3 in DNA: TGTGCCAGCAGTAGAGACAGGGGATCCTATAATTCACCCCTCCACTTT.

This clonotype was counted many times. The rearrangement joins TRBV20-1 to TRBJ1-1, with 10 bases fitting TRBD1. The germline V gene encodes CDR1 DFQATT and CDR2 SNEGSKA (reference sequence). The CDR3 loop spans 15 amino acids. After removal of 0 bases from V and 5 bases from J, the junction contained 6 bases not matched to a gene. The DNA of the CDR3 is TGCAGTGCTAGAGATTTGACAGGGGGCAAAACTGAAGCTTTCTTT. It codes for CSARDLTGGKTEAFF.

This clonotype was recorded at least ten times. V gene TRBV7-2 combines with J gene TRBJ2-7; no definite D call. V lost 7 bases, J lost 4 bases, and 11 bases lay in between. The CDR3 runs 12 residues. Germline V CDR1 and CDR2: SGHTA, FQGNSA. CDR3 in DNA: TGTGCCAGCACCTTGACACATTACGAGCAGTACTTC. Translated: CASTLTHYEQYF.

This clonotype occurred many times. The gene calls are TRBV5-1 and TRBJ1-2; D uncertain. This CDR3 has 15 residues. The germline gives CDR1 SGHRS, CDR2 YFSETQ. The V gene lost 1 base and the J gene lost 0 bases, with 10 bases spanning the gap. CDR3 sequence reads: CASSLSTGANYGYTF. CDR3 DNA sequence: TGCGCCAGCAGCTTGTCTACGGGAGCTAACTATGGCTACACCTTC. The full variable domain, in which reference TRBV5-1 and TRBJ1-2 provide the parts outside the CDR3, is KAGVTQTPRYLIKTRGQQVTLSCSPISGHRSVSWYQQTPGQGLQFLFEYFSETQRNKGNFPGRFSGRQFSNSRSEMNVSTLELGDSALYLCASSLSTGANYGYTFGSGTRLTVV.

The chain carries TRBV27 and TRBJ2-2; 7 bases are a match to TRBD2. CDR1 is MNHEY, CDR2 SMNVEV, per germline (reference sequence). After removal of 10 bases from V and 3 bases from J, the junction contained 5 bases not matched to a gene. The CDR3 runs 13 residues. CDR3 residues: CATCRGDTGELFF. The CDR3 DNA sequence: TGTGCCACCTGCCGGGGGGACACCGGGGAGCTGTTTTTT.

This clonotype was observed at least ten times. The rearrangement links TRBV15 to TRBJ2-1, with TRBD1 as a possible D gene (6 bases). The CDR3 spans 15 residues. CDR1 LNHNV and CDR2 YYDKDF come from the germline V gene (reference sequence). V dropped 0 bases and J dropped 4 bases, with 10 bases sitting between them. CDR3 amino acids: CATSRDFRGYNEQFF. The CDR3 nucleotides are TGTGCCACCAGCAGAGACTTCAGGGGATACAATGAGCAGTTCTTC. The whole variable domain, filled in from reference TRBV15 and TRBJ2-1, reads DAMVIQNPRYQVTQFGKPVTLSCSQTLNHNVMYWYQQKSSQAPKLLFHYYDKDFNNEADTPDNFQSRRPNTSFCFLDIRSPGLGDTAMYLCATSRDFRGYNEQFFGPGTRLTVL.

This clonotype was observed at least ten times. The chain uses TRBV7-2 and TRBJ1-1, with D unclear. Germline CDR1 reads SGHTA; CDR2 reads FQGNSA. This CDR3 has 14 residues. V dropped 1 base and J dropped 10 bases, with 16 bases sitting between them. The CDR3 nucleotides are TGTGCCAGCAGCTTAGAGGGCCACAGTCAGGTAGCTTTCTTT. Encoded protein: CASSLEGHSQVAFF.

Many counts were recorded for this clonotype. The chain recombines TRBV20-1 with TRBJ2-3; 7 nucleotides agree with TRBD1. This CDR3 is built from 15 residues. Looked up from germline, CDR1 is DFQATT and CDR2 is SNEGSKA (reference sequence). V lost 1 base to trimming and J lost 3 bases; unmatched junction nucleotides: 7. The CDR3 bases are TGCAGTGCTAGAGTGATGGGACAGTCGACAGATACGCAGTATTTT. This translates into CSARVMGQSTDTQYF.

The chain links TRBV18 to TRBJ1-1; 7 nucleotides match TRBD1. V lost 0 bases and J lost 3; bases outside the gene matches: 7. The CDR3 extends over 16 amino acids. Per germline, CDR1 KGHSH and CDR2 LQKENI. As DNA, the CDR3 is TGTGCCAGCTCACCACCGGTGAGGGGGCTGGACACTGAAGCTTTCTTT. Translated, it gives CASSPPVRGLDTEAFF.

This clonotype was seen at least ten times. This sequence joins TRBV9 and TRBJ1-3, with D perhaps matching TRBD1 (5 bases). Germline V gene data show CDR1 as SGDLS and CDR2 as YYNGEE. The CDR3 totals 15 residues. Trimming shortened V by 2 bases and J by 0 bases, and 9 bases separated the two germline ends. The CDR3 loop is CASSVDIPSGNTIYF. The CDR3 nucleotides read TGTGCCAGCAGCGTGGACATCCCCTCTGGAAACACCATATATTTT.

At least ten counts were recorded for this clonotype. The CDR3 coding sequence is TGTGCCATCAGTGAGTCCGGGGTCTCTGGGGCCAACGTCCTGACTTTC. Amino acid sequence: CAISESGVSGANVLTF. The V call is TRBV10-3, the J call TRBJ2-6, with D tentatively TRBD2 (5 bases). In germline, CDR1 is ENHRY, CDR2 SYGVKD. Trimming removed 0 bases at V and 0 bases at J, with 6 bases between. This CDR3 has 16 residues.

This clonotype has at least ten counts. One end of the junction is discordant with germline, which a read error may explain. V usage is TRBV20-1 and J usage is TRBJ2-1; perhaps TRBD1 as D (6 bases). The germline CDR1 and CDR2 sequences are DFQATT and SNEGSKA (reference sequence). The CDR3 covers 11 residues. The chain's CDR3 is CSARDLTGSIF. Here the CDR3 DNA reads TGCAGTGCTAGAGATCTCACAGGGTCAATCTTC.

The rearrangement joins TRBV9 to TRBJ2-2; D unclear. The CDR3 is 15 amino acids. V lost 0 bases, J lost 0 bases, and 6 bases lay in between. Germline CDR1 is SGDLS and CDR2 is YYNGEE. CDR3 region: CASSVGWSNTGELFF. Here the CDR3 DNA reads TGTGCCAGCAGCGTAGGGTGGTCGAACACCGGGGAGCTGTTTTTT. Full variable domain (missing parts from reference TRBV9 and TRBJ2-2): DSGVTQTPKHLITATGQRVTLRCSPRSGDLSVYWYQQSLDQGLQFLIQYYNGEERAKGNILERFSAQQFPDLHSELNLSSLELGDSALYFCASSVGWSNTGELFFGEGSRLTVL.

Concerning this clonotype: This sequence may be a read error, since a much larger clone differs from it by one base. V is TRBV20-1 and J is TRBJ2-7, with D perhaps assigned TRBD1 or TRBD2 (5 bases each). The germline CDR1 and CDR2 sequences are DFQATT and SNEGSKA (reference sequence). CDR3 length: 13 amino acids. In DNA, the CDR3 is TGCAGTGCATCGCCGGGACCGGCATACGAGAAGTACTTC. It translates to CSASPGPAYEKYF.

This clonotype has at least ten counts. J is TRBJ2-1 and V is TRBV5-1; 9 bases map to TRBD2. The germline V gene encodes CDR1 SGHRS and CDR2 YFSETQ. This CDR3 spans 15 amino acids. J gave up 4 bases and V 2 bases, and 4 bases lay outside the gene matches. CDR3 DNA: TGCGCCAGCAGCTTAACCGGACTAGCGTACAATGAGCAGTTCTTC. Its translation is CASSLTGLAYNEQFF.

The table lists this clonotype with many counts. The gene calls are TRBV28 and TRBJ1-2; D remains ambiguous. This CDR3 region has 12 residues. Germline values: CDR1 MDHEN, CDR2 SYDVKM. The ends were cut back, 2 bases at V and 8 bases at J, with 9 bases in the middle. The CDR3 nucleotides read TGTGCCAGCAGTTTAGATAGGAGGGGCTACACCTTC. Amino acid sequence: CASSLDRRGYTF.

Many counts were recorded for this clonotype. The rearrangement uses TRBV7-2 and TRBJ2-5; possibly TRBD1 for D (6 bases). Trimming left V 5 bases short and J 3 bases short, with 10 bases between. Germline CDR1 and CDR2: SGHTA and FQGNSA. CDR3 size: 13 residues. Here the CDR3 DNA reads TGTGCCAGCAGCAGAAACAGGGAAGAGACCCAGTACTTC. Amino acids: CASSRNREETQYF. The variable domain in full, completed from reference TRBV7-2 and TRBJ2-5, reads GAGVSQSPSNKVTEKGKDVELRCDPISGHTALYWYRQSLGQGLEFLIYFQGNSAPDKSGLPSDRFSAERTGGSVSTLTIQRTQQEDSAVYLCASSRNREETQYFGPGTRLLVL.

The sample holds many counts of this clonotype. The rearrangement joins TRBV6-5 to TRBJ1-6, with TRBD1 matching 7 bases. The length of the CDR3 is 17 residues. Germline V lookup: CDR1 MNHEY, CDR2 SVGAGI. The J segment lost 2 bases and the V segment lost 0 bases, leaving 4 bases of the junction unmatched. The CDR3 loop is CASSYSRTGAYNSPLHF. For the CDR3, the DNA is TGTGCCAGCAGTTACTCCCGAACAGGGGCCTATAATTCACCCCTCCACTTT.

This clonotype was counted many times. This CDR3 reads CASRPGLVSADTQYF. The CDR3 region has the DNA TGTGCCAGCAGACCGGGACTAGTCTCCGCAGATACGCAGTATTTT. The gene calls are TRBV28 and TRBJ2-3; 8 bases agree with TRBD2. The CDR3 is made up of 15 amino acids. CDR1 MDHEN and CDR2 SYDVKM come from the germline V gene. V lost 6 bases, J lost 4 bases, and 9 bases stayed unmatched. The full variable domain, in which reference TRBV28 and TRBJ2-3 provide the parts outside the CDR3, is DVKVTQSSRYLVKRTGEKVFLECVQDMDHENMFWYRQDPGLGLRLIYFSYDVKMKEKGDIPEGYSVSREKKERFSLILESASTNQTSMYLCASRPGLVSADTQYFGPGTRLTVL.

This clonotype was seen at least ten times. J is TRBJ1-2 and V is TRBV5-1; D unclear. Germline V gives CDR1 SGHRS, CDR2 YFSETQ. V shed 5 bases and J shed 3 bases, with 11 bases lying between them. This CDR3 contains 13 residues. CDR3 sequence: CASRSPIDYGYTF. In DNA form, the CDR3 reads TGCGCCAGCAGGTCTCCCATCGACTATGGCTACACCTTC.